This TCR beta chain derives from a study of T cells expressing NK-cell markers. In the study overall: CD3+CD56+NKG2C+, CD3+CD56+NKG2C- and CD3+CD56-NKG2C+ T cells, once sorted, supplied the TCR beta repertoires. The eight sequenced donors comprised seven who were HCMV-seropositive and one who was seronegative. Findings of the study overall: Among several donors, these clonotypes also ranked first in the CD3+CD56-NKG2C+ fraction. No clear determination of HCMV specificity was made for expanded NKG2C+ T cell clones.

Regarding this clonotype: Its antigen remains unidentified.

TCRdb re-called the 5' RACE reads; one entry per CDR3 protein, DNA not given. This repertoire includes over 120,000 distinct CDR3 sequences. Per the germline V gene, CDR1 is SGHVS and CDR2 is FQNEAQ. The CDR3 is 18 amino acids. Input material: blood T cells: a sorted CD56 or NKG2C T cell subset, CD4+ or CD8+ T cells, or bulk PBMC T cells (not recorded which). V gene TRBV7-8 combines with J gene TRBJ2-2; TCRdb names TRBD2, which stays unverified in the absence of DNA. This TCR derives from a man in his late teens or twenties in good health. The CDR3 sequence: CASSPRTSGSVVTGELFF.